Following are 20 T cell receptor beta chains from one sample sequenced in a study of blood T cell repertoires in COVID-19. Clones were sequenced by immunoSEQ multiplex PCR, and TCRdb holds only the in-frame ones, with some missing. Of under 150,000 clones detected, around four fifths appear once; the ten largest clones hold around 25%. Sequencing was carried out using peripheral blood. These receptors originate from a human donor in a cohort sampled during active COVID-19.

J is TRBJ2-1 and V is TRBV28; 7 bases map to TRBD2. The CDR3 loop spans 16 amino acids. Per germline, CDR1 MDHEN and CDR2 SYDVKM. Trimming took 6 bases from V and 0 from J; bases not matched to a gene: 8. The DNA of the CDR3 is TGTGCCAGCAGCGCCCCCGGGGGGAGCTCCTACAATGAGCAGTTCTTC. It is translated as CASSAPGGSSYNEQFF.

The chain has TRBV14 and TRBJ2-1; the match to TRBD2 covers 7 bases. The germline V gene encodes CDR1 SGHDN and CDR2 FVKESK. The CDR3 is made up of 14 amino acids. The trim removed 2 bases at V and 2 bases at J, leaving 0 bases unmatched. In DNA, the CDR3 is TGTGCCAGCAGCCAAACTAGCGCCTACAATGAGCAGTTCTTC. The encoded protein is CASSQTSAYNEQFF.

This clone has a handful of counts. The V and J genes are TRBV3-1 (or the pseudogene TRBV3-2) and TRBJ1-2; the D is unclear. The CDR3 length is 17 residues. Trimming took off 1 base at V and 0 bases at J, with 15 bases between the two ends. The germline CDR1 and CDR2 sequences are LGHDT and YNNKEL (reference sequence). Here the CDR3 DNA reads TGTGCCAGCAGCCAAGGCTCCGGCCGGGTATCTAACTATGGCTACACCTTC. This encodes CASSQGSGRVSNYGYTF.

V and J are TRBV5-1 and TRBJ1-4; no clear D. The germline V and J ends were trimmed by 2 bases and 8 bases, with 16 bases remaining between them. This CDR3 is 15 amino acids long. Germline-derived CDR1 and CDR2 are SGHRS and YFSETQ. The CDR3 sequence: CASSLSGPPGEKLFF. For the CDR3, the DNA is TGCGCCAGCAGCTTATCCGGGCCGCCGGGGGAAAAACTGTTTTTT.

The V and J genes are TRBV4-2 and TRBJ1-4; tentative D call: TRBD1 (6 bases). V lost 2 bases and J 5 bases, leaving 15 bases between the germline ends. This CDR3 has 16 amino acids. Germline values: CDR1 LGHNA, CDR2 YNFKEQ. This CDR3 reads CASSQLDRILNEKLFF. Written as DNA, the CDR3 is TGTGCCAGCAGCCAACTCGACAGGATCTTGAATGAAAAACTGTTTTTT.

V gene TRBV9 combines with J gene TRBJ1-5; D uncertain. This CDR3 region has 12 residues. Germline V gives CDR1 SGDLS, CDR2 YYNGEE. V was shortened by 0 bases and J by 15 bases, with 13 bases between the two germline ends. The CDR3 protein is CASSVGGNPRHF. For the CDR3, the DNA is TGTGCCAGCAGCGTAGGCGGGAATCCTCGGCATTTT.

The chain joins TRBV7-8 to TRBJ2-7; 7 nucleotides line up with TRBD2. V was clipped by 2 bases and J by 6 bases; unmatched bases: 10. This CDR3 has 15 residues. Germline assignment: CDR1 SGHVS and CDR2 FQNEAQ. The DNA of the CDR3 is TGTGCCAGCAGCTTACTGGGAGGGAGCGGGCGCGAGCAGTACTTC. Its protein product is CASSLLGGSGREQYF.

The chain employs TRBV11-2 and TRBJ2-1; D unresolved. There are 13 residues in the CDR3. The V and J ends lost 2 bases and 9 bases respectively, with 11 bases between them. Germline assignment: CDR1 SGHAT and CDR2 FQNNGV. The CDR3 DNA follows: TGTGCCAGCAGCTTAAAGCAGGTTGGTGAGCAGTTCTTC. Its protein product is CASSLKQVGEQFF.

The chain combines TRBV5-1 with TRBJ1-3; D is unclear. Germline V gene sequence: CDR1 SGHRS, CDR2 YFSETQ. Trimming pared 0 bases from V and 3 bases from J, leaving 13 bases between. The CDR3 is 16 residues long. The CDR3 DNA reads TGCGCCAGCAGCTTGGTCGGGGAGGAATATGGAAACACCATATATTTT. This codes for CASSLVGEEYGNTIYF.

This clone was observed many times. The V gene is TRBV6-5, the J gene TRBJ1-1; D perhaps matches TRBD1 (6 bases). There are 13 residues in the CDR3. The V gene lost 8 bases and the J gene lost 5 bases, with 15 bases spanning the gap. Germline CDR1 is MNHEY and CDR2 is SVGAGI. The chain's CDR3 is CASGYRVRTEAFF. DNA of the CDR3: TGTGCCAGCGGCTACAGGGTGAGAACTGAAGCTTTCTTT.

The sample holds a few counts of this clone. This chain connects TRBV23-1 to TRBJ2-7, with no clear D. TRBV23-1 is noted as an ORF with a role that remains uncertain. The V gene lost 4 bases and the J gene lost 3 bases, with 7 bases spanning the gap. The CDR3 totals 12 residues. CDR3 nucleotides: TGCGCCAGCAGTCCAACGGTCTACGAGCAGTACTTC. This gives the protein CASSPTVYEQYF.

The genes are TRBV28 and TRBJ1-6; possibly TRBD1 for D (5 bases). The CDR3 consists of 16 residues. Germline V gene sequence: CDR1 MDHEN, CDR2 SYDVKM. The ends were cut back, 8 bases at V and 9 bases at J, with 23 bases in the middle. The CDR3 is CASQPLLQGSSSPLHF. The CDR3, as DNA: TGTGCCAGCCAACCTCTCCTTCAGGGAAGTAGTTCACCCCTCCACTTT.

The chain is built from TRBV6-5 and TRBJ1-2, with D possibly TRBD1 on 5 matching bases. Trimming removed 2 bases at V and 4 bases at J, with 17 bases between. This CDR3 has 16 residues. CDR1 and CDR2 from the germline V gene are MNHEY and SVGAGI. CDR3 region: CASSYGFGQGLYGYTF. The CDR3, as DNA: TGTGCCAGCAGTTACGGTTTCGGCCAGGGCCTCTATGGCTACACCTTC.

The V and J genes are TRBV6-2 or TRBV6-3 and TRBJ1-6; perhaps TRBD1 as D (5 bases). Germline CDR1 reads MNHEY; CDR2 reads SVGEGT. Trimming shortened V by 4 bases and J by 15 bases, and 10 bases separated the two germline ends. The CDR3 contains 11 residues. CDR3 nucleotide sequence: TGTGCCAGCAGTTTGGGACTAAGCCTCCACTTT. It specifies CASSLGLSLHF.

The gene calls are TRBV28 and TRBJ2-7; TRBD2 aligns across 7 bases. This CDR3 spans 14 amino acids. Per germline, CDR1 MDHEN and CDR2 SYDVKM. Trimming cost V 2 bases and J 3 bases; bases outside gene matches: 4. The CDR3 reads CASSLAGVGYEQYF. The CDR3, as DNA: TGTGCCAGCAGTTTAGCGGGAGTCGGCTACGAGCAGTACTTC.

This chain connects TRBV18 to TRBJ1-2, with D possibly TRBD1 on 5 matching bases. V lost 5 bases and J lost 4, with 11 bases in between. The CDR3 runs to 13 residues. Germline-derived CDR1 and CDR2 are KGHSH and LQKENI. The CDR3 region has the DNA TGTGCCAGCTCAACGGGGGAAGGCTATGGCTACACCTTC. Its protein is CASSTGEGYGYTF.

Here the CDR3 reads CASSPTSGTYNEQFF. CDR3 DNA sequence: TGTGCCAGCAGCCCTACGTCCGGTACCTACAATGAGCAGTTCTTC. The chain couples TRBV7-3 to TRBJ2-1, with D uncertain. The V gene's germline CDR1 is SGHTA and CDR2 FQGTGA. V lost 5 bases, J lost 2 bases, and 13 bases lay in between. The CDR3 has 15 residues. The variable domain in full, completed from reference TRBV7-3 and TRBJ2-1, reads GAGVSQTPSNKVTEKGKYVELRCDPISGHTALYWYRQSLGQGPEFLIYFQGTGAADDSGLPNDRFFAVRPEGSVSTLKIQRTERGDSAVYLCASSPTSGTYNEQFFGPGTRLTVL.

The V and J genes are TRBV18 and TRBJ1-6; D may be TRBD1 (6 bases). Trimming stripped 3 bases from V and 5 bases from J, with 11 bases between. The CDR3 has 15 amino acids. Germline V CDR1 and CDR2: KGHSH, LQKENI. The CDR3 DNA reads as TGTGCCAGCTCACCCGAGACAGGCGATAATTCACCCCTCCACTTT. It codes for CASSPETGDNSPLHF.

This clone has only a few counts. The CDR3 reads CASSPLGLRSDEQYF. For the CDR3, the DNA is TGCGCCAGCAGCCCTCTCGGTCTGAGGTCGGACGAGCAGTACTTC. J is TRBJ2-7 and V is TRBV23-1; D unresolved. TRBV23-1 is sorted into the ORF group, with uncertain function. V lost 6 bases to trimming and J lost 5 bases, with 20 bases between them. The CDR3 is 15 residues long.

This clone was seen once. The chain uses TRBV30 and TRBJ1-6, with D hard to call. Trimming cost V 2 bases and J 9 bases, with 11 bases left between them. Germline V gene lookup returns CDR1 GTSNPN and CDR2 SVGIG (reference sequence). This CDR3 is built from 13 residues. CDR3: CAWSITLGSPLHF. CDR3 DNA: TGTGCCTGGAGTATTACCCTCGGTTCACCCCTCCACTTT. The full variable domain, completed using reference TRBV30 and TRBJ1-6, is SQTIHQWPATLVQPVGSPLSLECTVEGTSNPNLYWYRQAAGRGLQLLFYSVGIGQISSEVPQNLSASRPQDRQFILSSKKLLLSDSGFYLCAWSITLGSPLHFGNGTRLTVT.